The 23 T cell receptor beta chains below all came from one sample that was sequenced in a study of T cells in Graves' hyperthyroidism and ophthalmopathy (dated 2019 in TCRdb). The library relied on multiplex PCR. The reads were generated on an Illumina HiSeq 2000. TCR beta CDR3 regions were amplified from RNA transcripts. The first round of RT-PCR for the TCR CDR3 was performed with the HTBI primer set and the Qiagen OneStep RT-PCR kit. TCRdb reworked the public reads: Q25 trimming with fastp, MiXCR clone assembly, productive beta chains retained. Every entry covers one CDR3 protein and lists the most common genes and DNA from its rows. The sample records a few hundred thousand distinct CDR3 sequences, 15% to 20% of which are singletons. The ten biggest clones cover roughly 15% of the sample. Sequenced sample: blood. The receptors derive from a woman aged 40 to 49 with Graves' ophthalmopathy.

This clonotype was observed many times. The chain carries TRBV19 and TRBJ1-5, with D perhaps matching TRBD1 (6 bases). Germline loops: CDR1 LNHDA, CDR2 SQIVND (reference sequence). The length of the CDR3 is 13 residues. V was shortened by 5 bases and J by 6 bases, with 11 bases between the two germline ends. As DNA, the CDR3 is TGTGCCAGTAGTCGACAGGCAGGTCAGCCCCAGCATTTT. Protein product: CASSRQAGQPQHF. Full variable domain (outside the CDR3, taken from reference TRBV19 and TRBJ1-5): DGGITQSPKYLFRKEGQNVTLSCEQNLNHDAMYWYRQDPGQGLRLIYYSQIVNDFQKGDIAEGYSVSREKKESFPLTVTSAQKNPTAFYLCASSRQAGQPQHFGDGTRLSIL.

This clonotype came up a few times. The rearrangement links TRBV5-1 to TRBJ2-2; a possible D gene is TRBD1 (6 bases). CDR1 is SGHRS and CDR2 is YFSETQ in the germline V gene. The CDR3 spans 18 residues. V lost 1 base and J 1 base, leaving 17 bases between the germline ends. CDR3 nucleotides: TGCGCCAGCAGCTTGTCTCCCCCCGCCAGGGGGAACACCGGGGAGCTGTTTTTT. Protein: CASSLSPPARGNTGELFF. Full variable domain (missing parts from reference TRBV5-1 and TRBJ2-2): KAGVTQTPRYLIKTRGQQVTLSCSPISGHRSVSWYQQTPGQGLQFLFEYFSETQRNKGNFPGRFSGRQFSNSRSEMNVSTLELGDSALYLCASSLSPPARGNTGELFFGEGSRLTVL.

This clonotype was counted between two and nine times. The chain carries TRBV7-8 and TRBJ2-1; 14 bases map to TRBD2. Trimming at V came to 5 bases and at J to 11 bases, leaving 8 bases not matched to a gene. The germline CDR1 and CDR2 sequences are SGHVS and FQNEAQ. This CDR3 has 15 residues. CDR3 amino acids: CASSPGTSGSKKQFF. The CDR3 region has the DNA TGTGCCAGCAGCCCCGGGACTAGCGGGAGTAAGAAGCAGTTCTTC.

This clonotype showed up many times. The rearrangement links TRBV28 to TRBJ1-2, with D possibly TRBD1 on 6 matching bases. The CDR3 totals 15 residues. CDR1 MDHEN and CDR2 SYDVKM come from the germline V gene. Trimming left V 2 bases short and J 4 bases short, with 14 bases between. The chain's CDR3 is CASSLDRGAIYGYTF. The CDR3 nucleotides read TGTGCCAGCAGTTTAGATCGGGGGGCAATCTATGGCTACACCTTC.

The chain is built from TRBV9 and TRBJ1-2; a possible D gene is TRBD1 (6 bases). CDR1 and CDR2 from the germline V gene are SGDLS and YYNGEE. The CDR3 consists of 13 residues. V shed 0 bases and J shed 5 bases, with 8 bases lying between them. The DNA for the CDR3 is TGTGCCAGCAGCGTAGCTACAGGGTATGGCTACACCTTC. Translated: CASSVATGYGYTF.

Many counts were recorded for this clonotype. The J gene is TRBJ1-1, the V gene TRBV6-2 or TRBV6-3; 7 bases are a match to TRBD1. V shed 2 bases and J 6 bases; nucleotides not matched to a gene: 0. CDR3 length: 12 residues. The germline CDR1 and CDR2 sequences are MNHEY and SVGEGT. As DNA, the CDR3 is TGTGCCAGCAGTTACGGGACAGCTGAAGCTTTCTTT. Protein sequence: CASSYGTAEAFF.

This clonotype was observed at least ten times. The CDR3 sequence is CASRLTVNTEAFF. The CDR3 nucleotides are TGTGCCAGCAGGCTGACAGTGAACACTGAAGCTTTCTTT. J is TRBJ1-1 and V is TRBV6-1, with D possibly being TRBD1 (5 bases). With 6 bases removed from V and 0 bases from J, the gap between germline ends came to 8 bases. This CDR3 has 13 amino acids. In germline, CDR1 is MNHNS, CDR2 SASEGT.

There are many counts of this clonotype. This chain connects TRBV27 to TRBJ2-5; 8 nucleotides align to TRBD1. V gave up 5 bases and J gave up 2 bases; unmatched junction bases: 13. The CDR3 has 17 amino acids. Germline V gene data show CDR1 as MNHEY and CDR2 as SMNVEV (reference sequence). The CDR3 DNA sequence: TGTGCCAGCAGTCCCGGACAGGGCGGGGTATGGCAAGAGACCCAGTACTTC. Translating it yields CASSPGQGGVWQETQYF.

V usage is TRBV28 and J usage is TRBJ1-6; D gene unclear. V lost 1 base and J lost 10, with 14 bases in between. The CDR3 has 15 residues. Germline CDR1 reads MDHEN; CDR2 reads SYDVKM. CDR3 amino acids: CASSLFRRIGSPLHF. In DNA, the CDR3 is TGTGCCAGCAGTTTATTCCGTAGGATAGGATCACCCCTCCACTTT.

This clonotype was seen at least ten times. The chain employs TRBV7-8 and TRBJ2-7; TRBD2 matches 15 bases. The V segment lost 5 bases and the J segment 4 bases; nucleotides outside the gene matches: 6. Germline V lookup: CDR1 SGHVS, CDR2 FQNEAQ. The CDR3 spans 16 residues. The CDR3 reads CASSPGLAGGRYEQYF. CDR3 DNA: TGTGCCAGCAGCCCTGGACTAGCGGGAGGGAGATACGAGCAGTACTTC.

This clonotype was seen repeatedly, ten times or more. This chain joins TRBV28 and TRBJ1-1; 9 nucleotides agree with TRBD1. The germline CDR1 and CDR2 sequences are MDHEN and SYDVKM. The CDR3 sequence is 15 residues long. V shed 6 bases, J shed 4 bases, and the junction held 9 bases outside the gene matches. CDR3 in amino acids: CASREGQGLGTEAFF. Here the CDR3 DNA reads TGTGCCAGCAGGGAAGGACAGGGGTTGGGCACTGAAGCTTTCTTT. The entire variable domain, with the rest obtained from reference TRBV28 and TRBJ1-1, is as follows: DVKVTQSSRYLVKRTGEKVFLECVQDMDHENMFWYRQDPGLGLRLIYFSYDVKMKEKGDIPEGYSVSREKKERFSLILESASTNQTSMYLCASREGQGLGTEAFFGQGTRLTVV.

This clonotype was recorded at least ten times. V gene TRBV6-5 combines with J gene TRBJ1-6; the D gene is possibly TRBD1 (6 bases). CDR3 length: 15 residues. V was pared by 0 bases and J by 9 bases, with 12 bases between. CDR1 is MNHEY, CDR2 SVGAGI, per germline. CDR3 nucleotides: TGTGCCAGCAGTTACTCGGTACAGGGTGGTTCACCCCTCCACTTT. Its translation is CASSYSVQGGSPLHF.

The chain uses TRBV18 and TRBJ1-1; tentative D call: TRBD1 (5 bases). The V end was cut by 4 bases, the J end by 8 bases, with 29 bases between. This CDR3 comprises 18 residues. Germline V lookup: CDR1 KGHSH, CDR2 LQKENI. This chain's CDR3 is CASSLRGSPIALSGEAFF. CDR3 nucleotides: TGTGCCAGCTCACTACGGGGGTCGCCCATAGCTCTATCGGGCGAAGCTTTCTTT.

This clonotype was counted a few times. This could be a read error, since a much larger clone is one nucleotide away. V usage is TRBV5-1 and J usage is TRBJ1-1; the D gene is possibly TRBD1 (5 bases). Germline V gives CDR1 SGHRS, CDR2 YFSETQ. There are 15 residues in the CDR3. V lost 0 bases and J lost 7, with 16 bases in between. The CDR3 bases are TGCGCCAGCAGCTTGGAATTCGTGAGGGGCGTTGAAGCTTTCTTT. Translating gives CASSLEFVRGVEAFF.

This clonotype was counted many times. V and J are TRBV6-2 or TRBV6-3 and TRBJ1-2; D is unclear. The CDR3 covers 13 residues. Germline V CDR1 and CDR2: MNHEY, SVGEGT. Trimming took 7 bases from V and 3 from J, leaving 12 bases between them. The CDR3 nucleotides are TGTGCCAGCACCCTGGGCGTCTACTATGGCTACACCTTC. This encodes CASTLGVYYGYTF.

The sample holds many counts of this clonotype. The chain uses TRBV12-5 and TRBJ2-2; 9 bases are shared with TRBD1. V lost 6 bases to trimming and J lost 6 bases; unmatched junction nucleotides: 14. Germline values: CDR1 LGHNT, CDR2 FRNRAP. This CDR3 has 17 amino acids. CDR3 in amino acids: CASGPVPGTGIAGELFF. The CDR3 DNA follows: TGTGCTAGTGGACCCGTACCAGGGACAGGGATAGCCGGGGAGCTGTTTTTT.

This sequence joins TRBV19 and TRBJ1-2; D unclear. The length of the CDR3 is 14 residues. The V gene lost 1 base and the J gene lost 2 bases, with 8 bases spanning the gap. Germline CDR1 LNHDA, CDR2 SQIVND (reference sequence). The CDR3 DNA reads as TGTGCCAGTAGTATAGCGACGGTGAACTATGGCTACACCTTC. Translation gives CASSIATVNYGYTF.

The chain recombines TRBV19 with TRBJ1-5, with no clear D. The V end was cut by 8 bases, the J end by 6 bases, with 14 bases between. Germline V gene sequence: CDR1 LNHDA, CDR2 SQIVND (reference sequence). CDR3 length equals 13 residues. The CDR3 reads CASALTGFQPQHF. In DNA form, the CDR3 reads TGTGCCAGTGCCTTAACGGGTTTTCAGCCCCAGCATTTT.

This clonotype was counted ten times or more. The V and J genes are TRBV12-5 and TRBJ2-2; perhaps TRBD1 as D (7 bases). The CDR3 has 15 amino acids. Germline V gives CDR1 LGHNT, CDR2 FRNRAP. With 8 bases removed from V and 3 bases from J, the gap between germline ends came to 16 bases. The CDR3 coding sequence is TGTGCTAGTTCTTTGGGCAGGGGGGACACCGGGGAGCTGTTTTTT. Its protein is CASSLGRGDTGELFF.

Many counts were recorded for this clonotype. This chain uses TRBV7-2 with TRBJ2-5, with 7 bases identical to TRBD1. V was pared by 1 base and J by 5 bases, with 16 bases of the junction left unmatched. Germline loops: CDR1 SGHTA, CDR2 FQGNSA. The CDR3 length is 18 residues. CDR3 DNA sequence: TGTGCCAGCAGCTTAGTCGATATCAGGGGGTTCTCTGGGGAGACCCAGTACTTC. It yields the protein CASSLVDIRGFSGETQYF.

This clonotype appeared many times. The chain couples TRBV29-1 to TRBJ2-2; 8 bases match TRBD2. The CDR3 sequence is 14 residues long. The junction had 4 bases not matched to a gene; V was cut back by 7 bases and J by 0 bases. Germline V gene data show CDR1 as SQVTM and CDR2 as ANQGSEA. CDR3 amino acids: CSAIAGTNTGELFF. DNA for the CDR3: TGCAGCGCCATAGCGGGAACGAACACCGGGGAGCTGTTTTTT.

This clonotype has ten or more counts. The chain joins TRBV12-3 or TRBV12-4 to TRBJ2-5; TRBD2 matches at 7 bases. V trimming: 3 bases; J trimming: 2 bases; junction bases outside the gene matches: 9. The CDR3 spans 16 residues. The CDR3 region has the DNA TGTGCCAGCAGTTTGAGCGGTGGGAGGGAACAAGAGACCCAGTACTTC. This sequence encodes CASSLSGGREQETQYF.

Ten or more counts support this clonotype. As DNA, the CDR3 is TGTGCCAGTATGGGGGCCAGTAGCAATCAGCCCCAGCATTTT. This encodes CASMGASSNQPQHF. The rearrangement links TRBV27 to TRBJ1-5; possible D gene TRBD1, 6 bases. Germline CDR1 is MNHEY and CDR2 is SMNVEV (reference sequence). This CDR3 is built from 14 residues. Trimming pared 9 bases from V and 0 bases from J, leaving 12 bases between.